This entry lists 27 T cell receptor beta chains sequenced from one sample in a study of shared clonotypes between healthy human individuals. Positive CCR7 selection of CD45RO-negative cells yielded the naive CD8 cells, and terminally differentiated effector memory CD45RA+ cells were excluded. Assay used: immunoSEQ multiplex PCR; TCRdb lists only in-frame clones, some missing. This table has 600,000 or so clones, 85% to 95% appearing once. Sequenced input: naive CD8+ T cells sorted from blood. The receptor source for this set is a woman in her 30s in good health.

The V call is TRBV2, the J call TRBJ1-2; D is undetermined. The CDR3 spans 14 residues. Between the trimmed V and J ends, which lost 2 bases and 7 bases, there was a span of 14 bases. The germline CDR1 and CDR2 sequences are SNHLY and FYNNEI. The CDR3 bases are TGTGCCAGCAGTGAATTGGCTAGGGTCTTTGGCTACACCTTC. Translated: CASSELARVFGYTF.

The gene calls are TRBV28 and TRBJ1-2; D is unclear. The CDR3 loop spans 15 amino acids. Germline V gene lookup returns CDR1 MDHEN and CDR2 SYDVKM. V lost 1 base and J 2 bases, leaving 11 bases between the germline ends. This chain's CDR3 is CASSLSPVINYGYTF. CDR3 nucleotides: TGTGCCAGCAGTTTATCTCCAGTTATAAACTATGGCTACACCTTC.

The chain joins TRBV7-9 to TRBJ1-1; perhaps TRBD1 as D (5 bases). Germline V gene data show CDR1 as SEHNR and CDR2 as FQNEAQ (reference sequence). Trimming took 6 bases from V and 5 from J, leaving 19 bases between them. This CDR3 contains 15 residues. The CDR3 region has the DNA TGTGCCAGCAGTCCTACCGACAGTGATAGGACTGAAGCTTTCTTT. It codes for CASSPTDSDRTEAFF.

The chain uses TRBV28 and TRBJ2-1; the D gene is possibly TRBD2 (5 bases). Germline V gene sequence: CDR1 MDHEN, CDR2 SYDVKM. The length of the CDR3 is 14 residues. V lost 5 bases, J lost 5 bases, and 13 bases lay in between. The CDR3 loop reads CASSRTGSDNEQFF. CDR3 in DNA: TGTGCCAGCAGTCGTACGGGAAGCGACAATGAGCAGTTCTTC.

This CDR3 is CASSAGGSYNEQFF. The CDR3 bases are TGTGCCAGCTCCGCGGGAGGCTCCTACAATGAGCAGTTCTTC. This rearrangement joins TRBV6-5 to TRBJ2-1; TRBD2 matches 8 bases. The CDR3 is made up of 14 amino acids. V lost 8 bases, J lost 0 bases, and 3 bases stayed unmatched. Germline CDR1 is MNHEY and CDR2 is SVGAGI.

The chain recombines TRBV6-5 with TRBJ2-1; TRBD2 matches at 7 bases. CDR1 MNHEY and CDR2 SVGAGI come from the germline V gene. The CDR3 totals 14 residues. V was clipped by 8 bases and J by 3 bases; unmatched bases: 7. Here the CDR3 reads CASSIAGDYNEQFF. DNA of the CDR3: TGTGCCAGCTCCATAGCGGGTGACTACAATGAGCAGTTCTTC.

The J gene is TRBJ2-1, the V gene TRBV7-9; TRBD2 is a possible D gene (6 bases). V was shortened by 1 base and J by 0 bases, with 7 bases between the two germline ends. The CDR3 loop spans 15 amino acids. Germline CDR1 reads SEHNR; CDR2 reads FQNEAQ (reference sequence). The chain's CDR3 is CASSLDGSSYNEQFF. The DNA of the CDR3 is TGTGCCAGCAGCTTAGACGGGAGCTCCTACAATGAGCAGTTCTTC.

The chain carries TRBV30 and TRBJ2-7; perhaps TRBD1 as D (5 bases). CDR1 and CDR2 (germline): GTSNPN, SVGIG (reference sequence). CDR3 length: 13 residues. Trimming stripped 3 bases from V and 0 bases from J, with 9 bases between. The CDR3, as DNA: TGTGCCTGGAGGACAGTGAGCTCCTACGAGCAGTACTTC. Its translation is CAWRTVSSYEQYF.

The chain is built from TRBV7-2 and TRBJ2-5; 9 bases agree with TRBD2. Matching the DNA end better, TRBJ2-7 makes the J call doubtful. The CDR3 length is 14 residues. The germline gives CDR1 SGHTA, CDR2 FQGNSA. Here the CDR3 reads CASSPGLASYEQYF. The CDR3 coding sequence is TGTGCCAGCAGCCCGGGACTAGCATCCTACGAGCAGTACTTC.

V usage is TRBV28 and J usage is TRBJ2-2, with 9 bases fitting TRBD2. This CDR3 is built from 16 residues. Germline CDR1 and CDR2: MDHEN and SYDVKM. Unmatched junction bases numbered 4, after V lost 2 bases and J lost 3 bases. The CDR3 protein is CASSLEREAYTGELFF. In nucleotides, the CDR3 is TGTGCCAGCAGTTTAGAGCGGGAGGCCTACACCGGGGAGCTGTTTTTT.

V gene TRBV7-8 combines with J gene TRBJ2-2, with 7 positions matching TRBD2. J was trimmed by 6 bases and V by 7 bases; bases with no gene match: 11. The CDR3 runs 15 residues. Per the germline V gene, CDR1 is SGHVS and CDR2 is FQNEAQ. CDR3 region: CASNERGRASGELFF. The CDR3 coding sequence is TGTGCCAGCAATGAACGGGGGAGGGCCTCCGGGGAGCTGTTTTTT.

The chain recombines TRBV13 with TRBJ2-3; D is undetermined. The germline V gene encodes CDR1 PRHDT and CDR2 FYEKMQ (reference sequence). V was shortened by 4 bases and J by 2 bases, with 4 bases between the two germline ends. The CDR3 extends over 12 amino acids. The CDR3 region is CASSSFTDTQYF. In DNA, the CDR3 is TGTGCCAGCAGCTCATTCACAGATACGCAGTATTTT.

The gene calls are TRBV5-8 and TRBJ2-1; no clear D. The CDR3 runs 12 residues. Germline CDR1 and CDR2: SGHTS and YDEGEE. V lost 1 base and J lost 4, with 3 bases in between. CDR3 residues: CASSLRYNEQFF. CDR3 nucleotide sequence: TGTGCCAGCAGCTTGAGGTACAATGAGCAGTTCTTC.

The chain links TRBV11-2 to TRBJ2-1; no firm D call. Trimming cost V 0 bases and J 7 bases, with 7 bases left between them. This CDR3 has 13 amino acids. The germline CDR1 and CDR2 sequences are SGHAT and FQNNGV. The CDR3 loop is CASSLDEANEQFF. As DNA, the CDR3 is TGTGCCAGCAGCTTAGATGAGGCTAATGAGCAGTTCTTC. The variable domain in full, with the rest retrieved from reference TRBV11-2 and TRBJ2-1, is EAGVAQSPRYKIIEKRQSVAFWCNPISGHATLYWYQQILGQGPKLLIQFQNNGVVDDSQLPKDRFSAERLKGVDSTLKIQPAKLEDSAVYLCASSLDEANEQFFGPGTRLTVL.

The CDR3 loop is CASSLSLGGFTDTQYF. The CDR3 coding sequence is TGTGCCAGCAGCCTTTCTCTAGGGGGCTTCACAGATACGCAGTATTTT. The V call is TRBV5-4, the J call TRBJ2-3, with 7 bases matching TRBD1. This CDR3 is 16 amino acids long. V lost 4 bases and J lost 2; bases outside the gene matches: 10. CDR1 is SGHNT, CDR2 YYREEE, per germline (reference sequence).

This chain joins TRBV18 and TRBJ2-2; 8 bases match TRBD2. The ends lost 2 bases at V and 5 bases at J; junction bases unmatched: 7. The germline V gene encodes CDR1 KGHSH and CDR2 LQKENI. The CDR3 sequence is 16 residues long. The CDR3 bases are TGTGCCAGCTCACCAAAGGAGCGGGAGTATACCGGGGAGCTGTTTTTT. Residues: CASSPKEREYTGELFF.

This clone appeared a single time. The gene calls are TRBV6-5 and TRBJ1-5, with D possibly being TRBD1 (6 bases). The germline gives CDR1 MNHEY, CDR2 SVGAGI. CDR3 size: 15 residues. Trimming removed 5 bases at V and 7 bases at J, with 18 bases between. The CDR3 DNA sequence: TGTGCCAGCAGTATAACAGGGACCCACAGGCAGCCCCAGCATTTT. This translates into CASSITGTHRQPQHF.

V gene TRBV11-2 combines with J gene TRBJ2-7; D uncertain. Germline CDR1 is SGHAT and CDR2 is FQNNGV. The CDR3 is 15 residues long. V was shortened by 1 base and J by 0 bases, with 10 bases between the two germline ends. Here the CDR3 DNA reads TGTGCCAGCAGCTTAGCAATGTCTAGCTCCTACGAGCAGTACTTC. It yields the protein CASSLAMSSSYEQYF.

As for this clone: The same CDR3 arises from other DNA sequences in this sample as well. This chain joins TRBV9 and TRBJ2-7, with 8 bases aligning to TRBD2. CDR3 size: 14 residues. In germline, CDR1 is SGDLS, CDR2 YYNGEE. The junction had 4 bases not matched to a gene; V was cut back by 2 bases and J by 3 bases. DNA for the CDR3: TGTGCCAGCAGCGTCGGGGGGGAAAGCTACGAGCAGTACTTC. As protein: CASSVGGESYEQYF.

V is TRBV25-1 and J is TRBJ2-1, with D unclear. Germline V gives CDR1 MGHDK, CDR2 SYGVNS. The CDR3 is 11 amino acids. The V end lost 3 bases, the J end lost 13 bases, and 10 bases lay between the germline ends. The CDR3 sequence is CASSDWAIQFF. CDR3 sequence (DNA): TGTGCCAGCAGTGATTGGGCTATACAGTTCTTC.

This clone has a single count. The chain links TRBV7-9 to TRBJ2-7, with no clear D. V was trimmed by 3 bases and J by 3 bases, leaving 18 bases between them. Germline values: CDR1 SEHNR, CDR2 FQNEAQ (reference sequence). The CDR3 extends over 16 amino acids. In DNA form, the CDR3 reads TGTGCCAGCAGCTTTAGTCCCGACCGACGACTCTACGAGCAGTACTTC. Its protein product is CASSFSPDRRLYEQYF. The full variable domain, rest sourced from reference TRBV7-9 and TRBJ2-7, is DTGVSQNPRHKITKRGQNVTFRCDPISEHNRLYWYRQTLGQGPEFLTYFQNEAQLEKSRLLSDRFSAERPKGSFSTLEIQRTEQGDSAMYLCASSFSPDRRLYEQYFGPGTRLTVT.

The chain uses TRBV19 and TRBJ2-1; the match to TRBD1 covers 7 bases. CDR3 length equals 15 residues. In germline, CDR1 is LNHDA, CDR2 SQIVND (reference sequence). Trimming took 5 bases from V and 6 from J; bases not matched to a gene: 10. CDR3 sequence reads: CASSLDRSSPNEQFF. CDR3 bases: TGTGCCAGTAGTTTGGACAGGAGCTCTCCCAATGAGCAGTTCTTC. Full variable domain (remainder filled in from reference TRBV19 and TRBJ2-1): DGGITQSPKYLFRKEGQNVTLSCEQNLNHDAMYWYRQDPGQGLRLIYYSQIVNDFQKGDIAEGYSVSREKKESFPLTVTSAQKNPTAFYLCASSLDRSSPNEQFFGPGTRLTVL.

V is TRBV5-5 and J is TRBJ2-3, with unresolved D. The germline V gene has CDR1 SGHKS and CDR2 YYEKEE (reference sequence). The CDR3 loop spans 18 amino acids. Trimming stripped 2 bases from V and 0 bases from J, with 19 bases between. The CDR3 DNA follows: TGTGCCAGCAGCTTACTCCAAGGGTATTTAGGTAGCACAGATACGCAGTATTTT. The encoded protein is CASSLLQGYLGSTDTQYF.

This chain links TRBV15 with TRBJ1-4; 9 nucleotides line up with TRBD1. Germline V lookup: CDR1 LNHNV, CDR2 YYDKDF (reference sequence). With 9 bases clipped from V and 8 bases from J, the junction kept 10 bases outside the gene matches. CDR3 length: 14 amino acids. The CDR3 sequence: CATSLGTGWEKLFF. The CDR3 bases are TGTGCCACGAGCCTTGGGACAGGGTGGGAAAAACTGTTTTTT.

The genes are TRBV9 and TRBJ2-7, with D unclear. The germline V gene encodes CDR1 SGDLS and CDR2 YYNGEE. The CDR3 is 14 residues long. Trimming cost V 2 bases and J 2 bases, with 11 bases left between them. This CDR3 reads CASSVGWSPYEQYF. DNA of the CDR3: TGTGCCAGCAGCGTCGGGTGGTCCCCCTACGAGCAGTACTTC.

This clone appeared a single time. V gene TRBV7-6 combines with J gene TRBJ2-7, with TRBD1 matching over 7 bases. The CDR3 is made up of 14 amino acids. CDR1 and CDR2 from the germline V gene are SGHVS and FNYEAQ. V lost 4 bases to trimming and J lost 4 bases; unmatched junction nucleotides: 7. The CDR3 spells CASSSGGSIYEQYF. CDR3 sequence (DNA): TGTGCCAGCAGCTCAGGGGGTTCGATTTACGAGCAGTACTTC.

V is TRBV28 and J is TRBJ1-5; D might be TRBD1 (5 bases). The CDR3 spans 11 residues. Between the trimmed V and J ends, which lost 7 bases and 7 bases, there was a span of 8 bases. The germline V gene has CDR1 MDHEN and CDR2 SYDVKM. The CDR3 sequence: CASNEGQPQHF. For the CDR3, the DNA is TGTGCCAGCAATGAGGGGCAGCCCCAGCATTTT.